The clone carrying this T cell receptor (beta chain) was recorded once. Sequencing on ten immunoSEQ deep assay plates was performed for unsorted PBMC DNA. This table comes from immunoSEQ multiplex PCR, and its TCRdb copy is limited to in-frame clones, with some not included. Among about 500,000 clones listed, 77% were seen once. This entry belongs to a study of shared clonotypes between healthy human individuals. There are 14 residues in the CDR3. Trimming pared 3 bases from V and 4 bases from J, leaving 12 bases between. From germline, CDR1 is WSHSY and CDR2 SAAADI. Unsorted samples used roughly 90 million PBMCs for genomic DNA.

The TCR comes from a woman in her thirties or forties in good health. Some clones in this sample may be carry-over from other donors' samples. The chain has TRBV10-2 and TRBJ1-2; no clear D gene. Sample: PBMCs. The chain's CDR3 is CASSDPDGIYGYTF. DNA of the CDR3: TGCGCCAGCAGTGACCCGGACGGAATCTATGGCTACACCTTC.